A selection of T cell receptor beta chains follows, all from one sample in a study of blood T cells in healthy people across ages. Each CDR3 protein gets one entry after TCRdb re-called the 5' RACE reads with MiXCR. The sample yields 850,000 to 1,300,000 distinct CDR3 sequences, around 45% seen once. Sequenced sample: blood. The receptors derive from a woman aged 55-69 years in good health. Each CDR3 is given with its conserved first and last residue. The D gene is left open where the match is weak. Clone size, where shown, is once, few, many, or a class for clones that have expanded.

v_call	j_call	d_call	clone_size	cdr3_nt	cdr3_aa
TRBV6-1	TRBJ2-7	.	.	TGTGCCAGCAGTGAAGCCTCCGGCATTTCCTACGAGCAGTACTTC	CASSEASGISYEQYF
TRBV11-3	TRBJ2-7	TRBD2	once	TGTGCCAGCAGCTTAGGACTAGCGGGAGTGGTTTCCTACGAGCAGTACTTC	CASSLGLAGVVSYEQYF
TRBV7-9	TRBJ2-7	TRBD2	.	TGTGCCAGCAGCTCGGAAGCGGGGCCATACTACGAGCAGTACTTC	CASSSEAGPYYEQYF
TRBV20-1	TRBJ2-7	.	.	TGCAGTGCTAGAGTTTCCTCCGAGCAGTACTTC	CSARVSSEQYF
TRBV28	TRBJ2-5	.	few	TGTGCCAGCAACCACCGGTTCCAAGAGACCCAGTACTTC	CASNHRFQETQYF
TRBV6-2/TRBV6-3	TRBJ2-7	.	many	TGTGCCAGCAGTTACCAAATTCTGGAGCAGTACTTC	CASSYQILEQYF
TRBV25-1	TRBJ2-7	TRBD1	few	TGTGCCACCAGGGGACAGGGGAACGGGGAGCAGTACTTC	CATRGQGNGEQYF
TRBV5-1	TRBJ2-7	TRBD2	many	TGCGCCAGCAGCCTCGGACTAGCGGGACCCTACGAGCAGTACTTC	CASSLGLAGPYEQYF
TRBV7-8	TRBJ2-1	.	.	TGTGCCAGCAGCTTAGGGGATTTTGAGCAGTTCTTC	CASSLGDFEQFF
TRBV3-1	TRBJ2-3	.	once	TGTGCCAGCAGCCAAGGACGGGATCGTTCAGATACGCAGTATTTT	CASSQGRDRSDTQYF
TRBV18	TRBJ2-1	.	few	TGTGCCAGCTCACCATACGTAGGGGGGAGCGATGAGCAGTTCTTC	CASSPYVGGSDEQFF
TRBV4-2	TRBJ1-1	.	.	TGTGCCAGCAGCCAAGTCGGGGGGCGCATCACTGAAGCTTTCTTT	CASSQVGGRITEAFF
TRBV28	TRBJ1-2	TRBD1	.	TGTGCCAACACACCCTTGGCAGGGGGCTCTTATGGCTACACCTTC	CANTPLAGGSYGYTF
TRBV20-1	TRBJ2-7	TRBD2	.	TGCAGTGCTAGAGATCCGGCCAGGACTAGCGGGATTACCTACGAGCAGTACTTC	CSARDPARTSGITYEQYF
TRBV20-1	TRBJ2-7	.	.	TGCAGTGCTAGTGTTCCCTACGAGCAGTACTTC	CSASVPYEQYF
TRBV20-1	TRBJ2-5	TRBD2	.	TGCAGTGTTAGCGGGAAAGAGACCCAGTACTTC	CSVSGKETQYF
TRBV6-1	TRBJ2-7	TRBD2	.	TGTGCCAGCACTCACACCGGGACTAGTAAGCACGAGCAGTACTTC	CASTHTGTSKHEQYF
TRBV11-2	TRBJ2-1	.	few	TGTGCCAGCAGCCTTAAACGGGACCCCGGGTTCGATGAGCAGTTCTTC	CASSLKRDPGFDEQFF
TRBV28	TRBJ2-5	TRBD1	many	TGTGCCAGCAGTTTACCGGGACAGCAAGAGACCCAGTACTTC	CASSLPGQQETQYF
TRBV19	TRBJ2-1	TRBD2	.	TGTGCCAGTAGGTCGGCTAGCGGAAACAATGAGCAGTTCTTC	CASRSASGNNEQFF
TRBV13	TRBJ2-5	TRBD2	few	TGTGCCAGCAGCCCGTTGGGGACTAGCCATGAGACCCAGTACTTC	CASSPLGTSHETQYF